The 4 T cell receptor beta chains below were found in one sample sequenced in a study of beta chain features in type 1 diabetes. Findings of the study overall: Moderately but significantly shorter TCRB CDR3s were found in Type 1 diabetes patients in all four CD4+ subsets.

The antigens of these receptors remain unknown. Sequencing targeted expressed TCRB transcripts, as all isolated RNA had been reverse transcribed. The protocol was immunoSEQ multiplex PCR, while the TCRdb copy is restricted to in-frame clones and leaves out a portion. Of 680,000 or so clones in the sample, 13% were seen once. Material: naive CD4+ T cells from blood. These TCRs come from a man younger than 30 with type 1 diabetes.

The V gene is TRBV2, the J gene TRBJ1-4; the D gene is possibly TRBD1 (6 bases). CDR1 SNHLY and CDR2 FYNNEI come from the germline V gene. V lost 11 bases to trimming and J lost 0 bases, with 13 bases between them. The CDR3 is 14 amino acids. CDR3 in amino acids: CAGGTPTTNEKLFF. The CDR3 DNA sequence: TGTGCCGGGGGCACCCCAACAACTAATGAAAAACTGTTTTTT.

In the case of this clone: Distinct nucleotide sequences in the sample also encode this CDR3. The V call is TRBV18, the J call TRBJ2-5; D is unclear. Trimming took off 3 bases at V and 2 bases at J, with 4 bases between the two ends. Germline CDR1 KGHSH, CDR2 LQKENI. CDR3 length equals 12 residues. In nucleotides, the CDR3 is TGTGCCAGCTCACCGGTACAAGAGACCCAGTACTTC. Protein sequence: CASSPVQETQYF.

The chain joins TRBV6-6 to TRBJ2-5; 9 nucleotides line up with TRBD1. Unmatched junction bases numbered 2, after V lost 2 bases and J lost 4 bases. The CDR3 is made up of 14 amino acids. Germline-derived CDR1 and CDR2 are MNHNY and SVGAGI (reference sequence). Written as DNA, the CDR3 is TGTGCCAGCAGTTACGGGACAGGGAGAGAGACCCAGTACTTC. Translation: CASSYGTGRETQYF.

The chain combines TRBV19 with TRBJ1-1; 8 positions agree with TRBD1. J lost 1 base, V lost 5 bases, and 3 bases had no gene match. The length of the CDR3 is 14 residues. Germline V lookup: CDR1 LNHDA, CDR2 SQIVND (reference sequence). The CDR3 nucleotides are TGTGCCAGTAGTCCCGGGACAGGGAACACTGAAGCTTTCTTT. Protein sequence: CASSPGTGNTEAFF.